This TCR beta chain was sequenced for a study of blood T cell repertoires in COVID-19. About the study: Acute-phase and convalescent COVID-19 samples originated in the United States, Italy and Spain. PBMCs, B-cell-depleted T cells, or T cells were the source of the cDNA or gDNA that made up the material.

The data were produced by immunoSEQ multiplex PCR, yet TCRdb's version contains in-frame clones alone and is incomplete. The table has around 240,000 clones, 83% seen once; the top ten hold around 6.8%. This receptor was identified in a woman aged 45-60 years with acute or convalescent COVID-19. The sequenced material came from peripheral blood.

CDR3 nucleotides: TGTGCCAGCAGAGTTGAAGAATCGGGATCACCCCTCCACTTT. It encodes CASRVEESGSPLHF. This chain joins TRBV3-1 (or the pseudogene TRBV3-2) and TRBJ1-6, with D unresolved. V was pared by 6 bases and J by 10 bases, with 16 bases between. Per the germline V gene, CDR1 is LGHDT and CDR2 is YNNKEL (reference sequence). This CDR3 region has 14 residues.